These 23 T cell receptor beta chains originate from one sample sequenced in a study of blood T cell repertoires in COVID-19. TCRdb keeps only in-frame clones here, not all; method: immunoSEQ multiplex PCR. The data show about 300,000 clones, with 85% to 90% seen just once and roughly 1.3% held by the top ten. The sequenced sample consisted of peripheral blood. The origin of the receptors is a man aged 70 or older with acute or convalescent COVID-19.

The V call is TRBV30, the J call TRBJ2-7, with D maybe TRBD1 (5 bases). The CDR3 totals 13 residues. The germline gives CDR1 GTSNPN, CDR2 SVGIG (reference sequence). V gave up 3 bases and J gave up 4 bases, with 13 bases separating them. The CDR3 DNA is TGTGCCTGGAGCCCCGACAGCCTGTACGAGCAGTACTTC. Its translation is CAWSPDSLYEQYF.

The CDR3 sequence is CASSQEGNSGPYNEQFF. The CDR3 DNA sequence: TGCGCCAGCAGCCAAGAAGGAAATAGCGGGCCGTACAATGAGCAGTTCTTC. The chain carries TRBV4-3 and TRBJ2-1, with 7 bases identical to TRBD2. Germline CDR1 and CDR2: LGHNA and YSLEER. After removal of 0 bases from V and 4 bases from J, the junction contained 9 bases not matched to a gene. The CDR3 is 17 residues long.

The chain carries TRBV20-1 and TRBJ1-2; 8 bases line up with TRBD1. The CDR3 has 13 residues. CDR1 DFQATT and CDR2 SNEGSKA come from the germline V gene (reference sequence). The trim removed 3 bases at V and 2 bases at J, leaving 2 bases unmatched. Here the CDR3 DNA reads TGCAGTGCTAGTAACAGGGGGAACTATGGCTACACCTTC. Protein product: CSASNRGNYGYTF.

This chain uses TRBV6-5 with TRBJ2-7; a weak D match, TRBD1 (5 bases). The CDR3 is 13 residues long. Germline V gives CDR1 MNHEY, CDR2 SVGAGI. Trimming removed 6 bases at V and 3 bases at J, with 12 bases between. In DNA, the CDR3 is TGTGCCAGCAGGCAAGGGGCCCTCTACGAGCAGTACTTC. Protein: CASRQGALYEQYF.

This clone showed up just once. The gene calls are TRBV7-2 and TRBJ2-7; TRBD1 matches 8 bases. The CDR3 covers 14 residues. Germline-derived CDR1 and CDR2 are SGHTA and FQGNSA. With V trimmed by 1 base and J by 4 bases, 3 bases remained unmatched. The CDR3 sequence is CASSLDRGNYEQYF. DNA of the CDR3: TGTGCCAGCAGCTTAGACAGGGGGAATTACGAGCAGTACTTC. Together with reference TRBV7-2 and TRBJ2-7, the CDR3 gives the full variable domain: GAGVSQSPSNKVTEKGKDVELRCDPISGHTALYWYRQSLGQGLEFLIYFQGNSAPDKSGLPSDRFSAERTGGSVSTLTIQRTQQEDSAVYLCASSLDRGNYEQYFGPGTRLTVT.

The chain couples TRBV7-2 to TRBJ2-7, with 13 bases identical to TRBD2. Trimming at V came to 4 bases and at J to 7 bases, leaving 4 bases not matched to a gene. The CDR3 contains 14 residues. Germline CDR1 is SGHTA and CDR2 is FQGNSA. CDR3 residues: CASSSGLAGLEQYF. The CDR3 DNA follows: TGTGCCAGCAGCTCGGGACTAGCGGGGTTGGAGCAGTACTTC.

This clone has a handful of counts. J is TRBJ2-7 and V is TRBV4-2; 11 bases map to TRBD1. The CDR3 sequence is 14 residues long. V shed 4 bases, J shed 6 bases, and the junction held 5 bases outside the gene matches. CDR1 is LGHNA and CDR2 is YNFKEQ in the germline V gene. CDR3 nucleotide sequence: TGTGCCAGCAGCCGCCGGGACAGGGGGGGCGAGCAGTACTTC. Its protein product is CASSRRDRGGEQYF.

V usage is TRBV30 and J usage is TRBJ2-2; 9 bases map to TRBD2. V lost 7 bases and J lost 1; bases outside the gene matches: 10. Germline V gene sequence: CDR1 GTSNPN, CDR2 SVGIG (reference sequence). CDR3 size: 16 residues. CDR3 in amino acids: CASPAGAGGNTGELFF. The DNA for the CDR3 is TGTGCCTCCCCGGCGGGAGCGGGGGGGAACACCGGGGAGCTGTTTTTT. The full variable domain, rest sourced from reference TRBV30 and TRBJ2-2, is SQTIHQWPATLVQPVGSPLSLECTVEGTSNPNLYWYRQAAGRGLQLLFYSVGIGQISSEVPQNLSASRPQDRQFILSSKKLLLSDSGFYLCASPAGAGGNTGELFFGEGSRLTVL.

This clone was counted once. This sequence joins TRBV6-2 or TRBV6-3 and TRBJ1-6; D possibly corresponds to TRBD1 (6 bases). The CDR3 covers 14 residues. CDR1 is MNHEY, CDR2 SVGEGT, per germline. V lost 4 bases to trimming and J lost 6 bases, with 10 bases between them. CDR3 sequence reads: CASSLGTFNSPLHF. In DNA form, the CDR3 reads TGTGCCAGCAGTTTGGGGACATTTAATTCACCCCTCCACTTT.

This clone appeared a single time. J is TRBJ2-7 and V is TRBV4-2; TRBD2 matches 7 bases. V lost 1 base, J lost 3 bases, and 12 bases stayed unmatched. This CDR3 contains 17 residues. From germline, CDR1 is LGHNA and CDR2 YNFKEQ. The CDR3 sequence is CASSQGVGRGTIYEQYF. DNA for the CDR3: TGTGCCAGCAGCCAAGGGGTGGGGAGGGGAACTATCTACGAGCAGTACTTC.

The chain is built from TRBV4-2 and TRBJ1-3; 9 nucleotides agree with TRBD1. Germline CDR1 and CDR2: LGHNA and YNFKEQ. The CDR3 loop spans 17 amino acids. V lost 0 bases to trimming and J lost 8 bases; unmatched junction nucleotides: 11. As DNA, the CDR3 is TGTGCCAGCAGCCAAGATCACAGGGGGCGCGGGTCGTACACCATATATTTT. The encoded protein is CASSQDHRGRGSYTIYF.

The chain links TRBV21-1 to TRBJ1-2; the table's D call, TRBD1, has no DNA check behind it. TRBV21-1 is reported as a pseudogene. This CDR3 region has 17 residues. The CDR3 bases are TGTGCCAGCAGCAAAGAAAGGAAGGGGCACCCCCTCTATGGCTACACCTTC. Translation gives CASSKERKGHPLYGYTF.

This chain links TRBV5-1 with TRBJ1-2; TRBD1 agrees at 7 bases. The CDR3 runs 12 residues. The junction had 5 bases not matched to a gene; V was cut back by 10 bases and J by 2 bases. CDR1 and CDR2 from the germline V gene are SGHRS and YFSETQ. The CDR3 protein is CASGTVNYGYTF. For the CDR3, the DNA is TGCGCCTCAGGGACAGTAAACTATGGCTACACCTTC.

The chain recombines TRBV4-3 with TRBJ2-1; TRBD2 might be the D (5 bases). Germline loops: CDR1 LGHNA, CDR2 YSLEER. The CDR3 is 13 amino acids. Trimming pared 1 base from V and 14 bases from J, leaving 15 bases between. CDR3 DNA: TGCGCCAGCAGCCAAGGGGTTGGCGGGTGGGAGTTCTTC. Amino acid sequence: CASSQGVGGWEFF.

This clone came up a few times. Other DNA sequences from this sample encode an identical CDR3 as well. J is TRBJ2-7 and V is TRBV5-4, with D tentatively TRBD1 (6 bases). V shed 0 bases and J shed 7 bases, with 14 bases lying between them. Germline-derived CDR1 and CDR2 are SGHNT and YYREEE (reference sequence). The CDR3 consists of 14 residues. The CDR3 region is CASSLDRDFREQYF. CDR3 sequence (DNA): TGTGCCAGCAGCTTGGACAGGGATTTCCGTGAGCAGTACTTC.

This sequence joins TRBV3-1 (or the pseudogene TRBV3-2) and TRBJ1-4; D gene uncertain. CDR1 is LGHDT, CDR2 YNNKEL, per germline (reference sequence). V lost 4 bases to trimming and J lost 2 bases, with 17 bases between them. This CDR3 spans 17 amino acids. The CDR3 nucleotides read TGTGCCAGCAGCCCCTTCCCGGCGCGGGGTACTAATGAAAAACTGTTTTTT. It codes for CASSPFPARGTNEKLFF.

The chain joins TRBV27 to TRBJ2-3, with 15 nucleotides matching TRBD2. The CDR3 contains 16 residues. CDR1 and CDR2 (germline): MNHEY, SMNVEV (reference sequence). J lost 4 bases, V lost 5 bases, and 4 bases had no gene match. The CDR3 DNA reads as TGTGCCAGCAGTCAAGGACTAGCGGGAGGGTCAGATACGCAGTATTTT. Translated: CASSQGLAGGSDTQYF.

This chain links TRBV19 with TRBJ2-6, with D maybe TRBD1 (6 bases). This CDR3 is 19 amino acids long. Deletions cut 7 bases from V and 0 bases from J, with 22 bases between. Germline V gene sequence: CDR1 LNHDA, CDR2 SQIVND (reference sequence). The CDR3 DNA is TGTGCCAGTACTAGAGGGGTCGGACAGCCTATCTCTGGGGCCAACGTCCTGACTTTC. Its protein is CASTRGVGQPISGANVLTF.

The chain joins TRBV19 to TRBJ1-2; 9 bases are shared with TRBD1. The CDR3 covers 13 residues. From germline, CDR1 is LNHDA and CDR2 SQIVND (reference sequence). The ends lost 6 bases at V and 7 bases at J; junction bases unmatched: 6. CDR3 sequence reads: CASSPQGAGGYTF. CDR3 coding DNA: TGTGCCAGTAGCCCACAGGGGGCAGGTGGCTACACCTTC.

The chain uses TRBV24-1 and TRBJ1-5; 7 bases agree with TRBD1. The CDR3 is made up of 14 amino acids. The germline gives CDR1 KGHDR, CDR2 SFDVKD. Trimming at V came to 6 bases and at J to 6 bases, leaving 7 bases not matched to a gene. CDR3 DNA: TGTGCCACCAGTTCCGACAGGGAATTTCAGCCCCAGCATTTT. It is translated as CATSSDREFQPQHF.

Regarding this clone: At one boundary the junction diverges from the germline segment, which might be a read error. The rearrangement links TRBV2 to TRBJ2-7; 9 nucleotides match TRBD1. This CDR3 has 14 residues. Germline V gives CDR1 SNHLY, CDR2 FYNNEI. The CDR3 DNA follows: TGTGCCAGAAGTGCCGGGACAGGGTCCTACGAGCAGTACTTC. Translated, it gives CARSAGTGSYEQYF. The full variable domain, with the rest looked up from reference TRBV2 and TRBJ2-7, is EPEVTQTPSHQVTQMGQEVILRCVPISNHLYFYWYRQILGQKVEFLVSFYNNEISEKSEIFDDQFSVERPDGSNFTLKIRSTKLEDSAMYFCARSAGTGSYEQYFGPGTRLTVT.

V gene TRBV7-2 combines with J gene TRBJ2-5, with 9 bases that match TRBD2. This CDR3 is built from 18 residues. Germline V gene data show CDR1 as SGHTA and CDR2 as FQGNSA. V lost 1 base, J lost 0 bases, and 9 bases stayed unmatched. CDR3 region: CASSLGPAGGVYQETQYF. Here the CDR3 DNA reads TGTGCCAGCAGCTTAGGTCCAGCGGGGGGCGTGTACCAAGAGACCCAGTACTTC.

This clone was observed a single time. The chain uses TRBV6-5 and TRBJ2-2, with D tentatively TRBD2 (7 bases). V shed 4 bases and J shed 4 bases, with 13 bases lying between them. This CDR3 spans 15 amino acids. Germline V lookup: CDR1 MNHEY, CDR2 SVGAGI. The CDR3 sequence is CASSLGQRGTGELFF. The CDR3 nucleotides read TGTGCCAGCAGTTTAGGACAGCGGGGCACCGGGGAGCTGTTTTTT.